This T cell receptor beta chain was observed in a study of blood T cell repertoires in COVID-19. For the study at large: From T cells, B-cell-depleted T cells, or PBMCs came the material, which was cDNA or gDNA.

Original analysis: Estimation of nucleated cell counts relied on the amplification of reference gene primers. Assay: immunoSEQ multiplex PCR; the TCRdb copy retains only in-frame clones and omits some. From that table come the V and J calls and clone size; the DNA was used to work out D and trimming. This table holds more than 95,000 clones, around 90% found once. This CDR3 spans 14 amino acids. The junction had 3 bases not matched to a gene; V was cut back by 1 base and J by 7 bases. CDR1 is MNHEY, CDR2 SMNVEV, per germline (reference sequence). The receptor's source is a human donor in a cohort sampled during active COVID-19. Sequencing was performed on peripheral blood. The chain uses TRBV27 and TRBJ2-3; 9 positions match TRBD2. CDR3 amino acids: CASSLYSGSHTQYF. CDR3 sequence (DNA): TGTGCCAGCAGTTTATATAGCGGGAGTCATACGCAGTATTTT.